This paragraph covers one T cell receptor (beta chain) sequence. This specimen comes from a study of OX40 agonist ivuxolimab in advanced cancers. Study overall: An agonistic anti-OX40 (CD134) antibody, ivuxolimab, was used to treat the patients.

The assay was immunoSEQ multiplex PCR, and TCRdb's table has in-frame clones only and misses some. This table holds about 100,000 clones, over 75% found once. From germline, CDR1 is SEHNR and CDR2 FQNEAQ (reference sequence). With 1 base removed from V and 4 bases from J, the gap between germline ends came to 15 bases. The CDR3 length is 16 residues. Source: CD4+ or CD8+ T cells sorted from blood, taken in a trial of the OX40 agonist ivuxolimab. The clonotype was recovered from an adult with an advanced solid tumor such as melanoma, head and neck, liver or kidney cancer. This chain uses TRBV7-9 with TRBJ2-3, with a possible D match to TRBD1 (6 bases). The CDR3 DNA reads TGTGCCAGCAGCTTAGAAGGGTGGGGGCGCGCAGATACGCAGTATTTT. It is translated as CASSLEGWGRADTQYF.